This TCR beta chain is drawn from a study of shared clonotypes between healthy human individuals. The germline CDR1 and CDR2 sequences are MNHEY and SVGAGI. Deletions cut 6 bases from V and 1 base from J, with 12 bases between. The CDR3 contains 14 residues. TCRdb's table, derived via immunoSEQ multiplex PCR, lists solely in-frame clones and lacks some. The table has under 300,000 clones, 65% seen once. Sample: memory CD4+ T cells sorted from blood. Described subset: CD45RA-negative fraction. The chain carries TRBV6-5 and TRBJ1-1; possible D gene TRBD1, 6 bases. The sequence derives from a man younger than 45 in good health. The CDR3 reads CASSQRGGNTEAFF. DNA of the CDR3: TGTGCCAGCAGCCAGCGAGGGGGGAACACTGAAGCTTTCTTT.